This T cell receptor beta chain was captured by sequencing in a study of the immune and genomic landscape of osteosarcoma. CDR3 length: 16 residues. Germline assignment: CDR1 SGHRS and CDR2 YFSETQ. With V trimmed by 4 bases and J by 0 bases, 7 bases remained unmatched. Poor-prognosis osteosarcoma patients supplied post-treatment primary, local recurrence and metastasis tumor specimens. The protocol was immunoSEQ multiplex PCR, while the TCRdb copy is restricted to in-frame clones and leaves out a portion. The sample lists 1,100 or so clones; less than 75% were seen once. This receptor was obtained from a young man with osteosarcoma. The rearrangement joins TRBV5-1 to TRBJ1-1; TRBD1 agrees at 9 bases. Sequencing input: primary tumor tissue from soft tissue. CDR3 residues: CASSIAGTGMNTEAFF. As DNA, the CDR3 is TGCGCCAGCAGCATCGCCGGGACAGGGATGAACACTGAAGCTTTCTTT.